Below are 30 T cell receptor beta chains sequenced from a single sample in a study of shared clonotypes between healthy human individuals. Here immunoSEQ multiplex PCR was the method, and the copy in TCRdb shows in-frame clones only, minus some. This table has about 2.2 million clones, roughly 91% appearing once. CD8 cells regarded as naive lacked CD45RO, were positively chosen for CCR7, and omitted terminally differentiated effector memory CD45RA+ cells. Sequencing was done on a sample of naive CD8+ T cells from PBMCs. These receptors were collected from a man younger than 30 in good health. Some clones in this sample may be carry-over from other donors' samples.

The chain joins TRBV9 to TRBJ2-1; D possibly corresponds to TRBD2 (6 bases). V lost 4 bases to trimming and J lost 9 bases, with 11 bases between them. The CDR3 sequence is 12 residues long. CDR1 is SGDLS, CDR2 YYNGEE, per germline. DNA of the CDR3: TGTGCCAGCAGCCCCCGGGAGTCTGAGCAGTTCTTC. It is translated as CASSPRESEQFF.

This chain uses TRBV28 with TRBJ2-1, with D perhaps given as TRBD1 or TRBD2 (6 bases each). V shed 3 bases and J shed 8 bases, with 17 bases lying between them. CDR3 length equals 15 residues. Germline-derived CDR1 and CDR2 are MDHEN and SYDVKM. The CDR3 DNA is TGTGCCAGCAGTTTGCTCGGGGGCCGGGGTCATGAGCAGTTCTTC. It specifies CASSLLGGRGHEQFF.

The chain employs TRBV6-6 and TRBJ2-2; no clear D gene. Trimming left V 4 bases short and J 7 bases short, with 7 bases between. Per germline, CDR1 MNHNY and CDR2 SVGAGI (reference sequence). The CDR3 totals 12 residues. In nucleotides, the CDR3 is TGTGCCAGCAGTTTGCTTATCGGGGAGCTGTTTTTT. Translating gives CASSLLIGELFF.

The J gene is TRBJ1-5, the V gene TRBV5-5; TRBD1 matches 9 bases. Germline CDR1 and CDR2: SGHKS and YYEKEE (reference sequence). The CDR3 covers 15 residues. With V trimmed by 0 bases and J by 6 bases, 4 bases remained unmatched. The CDR3: CASSLGTGGGQPQHF. In DNA form, the CDR3 reads TGTGCCAGCAGCTTGGGAACAGGGGGCGGTCAGCCCCAGCATTTT.

The DNA for the CDR3 is TGTGCCAGCAGCCAATGGCGGTTGGAGACCCAGTACTTC. Its protein product is CASSQWRLETQYF. V is TRBV4-2 and J is TRBJ2-5; D is ambiguous. The CDR3 totals 13 residues. Germline assignment: CDR1 LGHNA and CDR2 YNFKEQ. Trimming removed 2 bases at V and 5 bases at J, with 9 bases between.

J is TRBJ2-1 and V is TRBV7-6; TRBD2 is a possible D gene (6 bases). CDR1 and CDR2 from the germline V gene are SGHVS and FNYEAQ. The V end lost 4 bases, the J end lost 9 bases, and 19 bases lay between the germline ends. There are 15 residues in the CDR3. CDR3 sequence: CASSSHPARETEQFF. The CDR3 DNA reads as TGTGCCAGCAGCTCTCACCCGGCCCGGGAGACTGAGCAGTTCTTC.

This clone was recorded a few times. The chain uses TRBV7-9 and TRBJ1-2, with D perhaps TRBD1 (6 bases). The germline V gene encodes CDR1 SEHNR and CDR2 FQNEAQ (reference sequence). The CDR3 extends over 13 amino acids. V was cut by 5 bases and J by 4 bases, with 11 bases left in between. CDR3 residues: CASSPDSLYGYTF. CDR3 in DNA: TGTGCCAGCAGCCCGGACAGCCTCTATGGCTACACCTTC.

CDR3 sequence: CASSELAPSYEQYF. CDR3 bases: TGCGCCAGCTCGGAACTAGCGCCTTCCTACGAGCAGTACTTC. This sequence joins TRBV10-2 and TRBJ2-7; 7 nucleotides line up with TRBD2. The CDR3 runs to 14 residues. Germline V gene data show CDR1 as WSHSY and CDR2 as SAAADI. V gave up 8 bases and J gave up 1 base; unmatched junction bases: 8.

The chain couples TRBV4-1 to TRBJ2-5; D may be TRBD1 (5 bases). Germline V gives CDR1 MGHRA, CDR2 YSYEKL. The CDR3 is 14 residues long. V was clipped by 2 bases and J by 1 base, with 8 bases between them. CDR3 nucleotide sequence: TGCGCCAGCAGCCAAATGACAGTCCAAGAGACCCAGTACTTC. Translated, it gives CASSQMTVQETQYF.

The chain joins TRBV7-2 to TRBJ2-1, with D hard to call. Germline CDR1 reads SGHTA; CDR2 reads FQGNSA. The CDR3 contains 12 residues. Trimming left V 5 bases short and J 7 bases short, with 9 bases between. For the CDR3, the DNA is TGTGCCAGCAGCCCAACCGATAATGAGCAGTTCTTC. Amino acid sequence: CASSPTDNEQFF.

This chain connects TRBV7-2 to TRBJ2-7, with D perhaps TRBD2 (5 bases). Germline V gene data show CDR1 as SGHTA and CDR2 as FQGNSA. This CDR3 spans 14 amino acids. Trimming took off 5 bases at V and 2 bases at J, with 13 bases between the two ends. In nucleotides, the CDR3 is TGTGCCAGCAGCACCGGACTGGGCCCCTACGAGCAGTACTTC. It encodes CASSTGLGPYEQYF.

The gene calls are TRBV27 and TRBJ2-1; D not resolved. In germline, CDR1 is MNHEY, CDR2 SMNVEV (reference sequence). V shed 5 bases and J shed 5 bases, with 13 bases lying between them. CDR3 length: 14 residues. DNA for the CDR3: TGTGCCAGCAGTCCTCCTTATCTCAACAATGAGCAGTTCTTC. Its protein product is CASSPPYLNNEQFF.

This chain joins TRBV30 and TRBJ2-5; tentatively, D is TRBD2 (6 bases). The CDR3 extends over 11 amino acids. From germline, CDR1 is GTSNPN and CDR2 SVGIG (reference sequence). Trimming took 4 bases from V and 5 from J, leaving 8 bases between them. This chain's CDR3 is CAWTSAETQYF. The CDR3 coding sequence is TGTGCCTGGACTAGCGCGGAGACCCAGTACTTC.

The count of this clone is one. This chain links TRBV11-2 with TRBJ2-7; the match to TRBD2 covers 12 bases. The CDR3 is 16 amino acids. V shed 4 bases and J 3 bases; nucleotides not matched to a gene: 7. CDR1 and CDR2 (germline): SGHAT, FQNNGV. CDR3 DNA: TGTGCCAGCAGCTCGGCTAGCGGGAGGGCAGGCTACGAGCAGTACTTC. It encodes CASSSASGRAGYEQYF.

This clone was detected a few times. CDR3 sequence reads: CASSSRTVYEQYF. The CDR3 nucleotides are TGTGCCAGCAGCTCCAGGACAGTCTACGAGCAGTACTTC. The rearrangement links TRBV7-8 to TRBJ2-7, with a tentative D call TRBD1 (6 bases). Trimming shortened V by 4 bases and J by 3 bases, and 10 bases separated the two germline ends. Germline V gene sequence: CDR1 SGHVS, CDR2 FQNEAQ. The length of the CDR3 is 13 residues.

This sequence joins TRBV4-1 and TRBJ1-2; 9 bases align to TRBD1. Germline trimming cut 3 bases from V and 7 bases from J; bases unmatched to any gene: 12. CDR1 is MGHRA, CDR2 YSYEKL, per germline. This CDR3 spans 16 amino acids. The chain's CDR3 is CASSHPGQGGPRGYTF. The CDR3 coding sequence is TGCGCCAGCAGCCACCCGGGACAGGGAGGTCCTCGTGGCTACACCTTC.

The chain uses TRBV5-4 and TRBJ2-1; D is possibly TRBD1 (6 bases). V was cut by 4 bases and J by 8 bases, with 10 bases left in between. This CDR3 spans 12 amino acids. Germline loops: CDR1 SGHNT, CDR2 YYREEE (reference sequence). CDR3 amino acids: CASSRQVDEQFF. The CDR3 DNA reads as TGTGCCAGCAGCCGACAGGTCGATGAGCAGTTCTTC.

J is TRBJ2-1 and V is TRBV29-1, with D perhaps TRBD1 or TRBD2 (5 bases each). V lost 8 bases, J lost 0 bases, and 20 bases lay in between. The germline gives CDR1 SQVTM, CDR2 ANQGSEA. The CDR3 has 16 amino acids. CDR3 residues: CSIKGDGISSYNEQFF. DNA of the CDR3: TGCAGCATAAAAGGGGACGGAATAAGCTCCTACAATGAGCAGTTCTTC.

This chain links TRBV28 with TRBJ2-1; D unclear. Per germline, CDR1 MDHEN and CDR2 SYDVKM. Trimming cost V 3 bases and J 1 base, with 13 bases left between them. The CDR3 runs to 16 residues. CDR3 DNA: TGTGCCAGCAGTTTCGGCAGACGTTTTTCCTACAATGAGCAGTTCTTC. This sequence encodes CASSFGRRFSYNEQFF.

J is TRBJ2-7 and V is TRBV19; D perhaps matches TRBD2 (5 bases). V was trimmed by 0 bases and J by 2 bases, leaving 11 bases between them. This CDR3 is 15 amino acids long. Germline CDR1 is LNHDA and CDR2 is SQIVND (reference sequence). CDR3 coding DNA: TGTGCCAGTAGTATAGAACCCCGGGGAGCCTACGAGCAGTACTTC. Translating it yields CASSIEPRGAYEQYF.

The rearrangement uses TRBV6-6 and TRBJ2-2, with 9 nucleotides matching TRBD2. The CDR3 extends over 16 amino acids. Per germline, CDR1 MNHNY and CDR2 SVGAGI (reference sequence). J lost 4 bases, V lost 7 bases, and 10 bases had no gene match. The chain's CDR3 is CASTPKVLAGTGELFF. The CDR3, as DNA: TGTGCCAGCACCCCGAAAGTACTAGCGGGCACCGGGGAGCTGTTTTTT.

The V and J genes are TRBV27 and TRBJ1-2; perhaps TRBD1 as D (6 bases). Looked up from germline, CDR1 is MNHEY and CDR2 is SMNVEV (reference sequence). The CDR3 covers 15 residues. Trimming cost V 3 bases and J 0 bases, with 11 bases left between them. CDR3 bases: TGTGCCAGCAGTTTTTTGGGACAATCTAACTATGGCTACACCTTC. Its translation: CASSFLGQSNYGYTF.

The gene calls are TRBV5-8 and TRBJ2-1; TRBD2 matches at 11 bases. The CDR3 loop spans 15 amino acids. V dropped 1 base and J dropped 5; count of bases not matched to a gene: 2. Germline V gene sequence: CDR1 SGHTS, CDR2 YDEGEE. The CDR3 loop is CASSLRLAGNNEQFF. CDR3 nucleotides: TGTGCCAGCAGCTTGAGACTAGCGGGAAACAATGAGCAGTTCTTC.

This rearrangement joins TRBV29-1 to TRBJ2-7, with D unresolved. The V and J ends lost 1 base and 0 bases respectively, with 10 bases between them. The germline CDR1 and CDR2 sequences are SQVTM and ANQGSEA. The CDR3 loop spans 14 amino acids. The CDR3 DNA sequence: TGCAGCGTTGAAGGGCACCCAAGCTCCTACGAGCAGTACTTC. This codes for CSVEGHPSSYEQYF.

The chain joins TRBV5-6 to TRBJ1-1, with a tentative D call TRBD1 (5 bases). The CDR3 consists of 14 residues. Germline CDR1 SGHDT, CDR2 YYEEEE. Deletions cut 4 bases from V and 0 bases from J, with 10 bases between. The CDR3 DNA is TGTGCCAGCAGCCAGACGGGGGTGAACACTGAAGCTTTCTTT. Its translation is CASSQTGVNTEAFF.

The chain links TRBV6-5 to TRBJ1-2, with D perhaps matching TRBD1 (6 bases). Trimming removed 6 bases at V and 8 bases at J, with 16 bases between. The CDR3 is 13 amino acids. CDR1 and CDR2 from the germline V gene are MNHEY and SVGAGI. This chain's CDR3 is CASSPWGARGYTF. CDR3 coding DNA: TGTGCCAGCAGCCCATGGGGGGCGCGAGGCTACACCTTC.

The V gene is TRBV5-4, the J gene TRBJ1-1; D is perhaps TRBD1 (6 bases). The CDR3 loop spans 17 amino acids. Germline V CDR1 and CDR2: SGHNT, YYREEE (reference sequence). Trimming shortened V by 9 bases and J by 0 bases, and 24 bases separated the two germline ends. CDR3 in amino acids: CATTLWRAGVLNTEAFF. The CDR3 nucleotides are TGTGCCACCACTTTGTGGAGGGCAGGGGTGCTGAACACTGAAGCTTTCTTT.

The chain recombines TRBV28 with TRBJ1-2, with TRBD1 as a possible D gene (6 bases). The CDR3 covers 13 residues. Germline V gene data show CDR1 as MDHEN and CDR2 as SYDVKM. V dropped 6 bases and J dropped 3 bases, with 11 bases sitting between them. CDR3 loop: CASRSGVYYGYTF. CDR3 DNA: TGTGCCAGCAGGTCAGGGGTTTACTATGGCTACACCTTC.

This chain links TRBV27 with TRBJ2-3, with 13 bases matching TRBD2. Germline V gene data show CDR1 as MNHEY and CDR2 as SMNVEV (reference sequence). The CDR3 has 18 residues. The V segment lost 7 bases and the J segment 6 bases; nucleotides outside the gene matches: 16. This CDR3 reads CASNTLGTSGMSLDTQYF. For the CDR3, the DNA is TGTGCCAGCAATACTTTAGGGACTAGCGGGATGAGTCTGGATACGCAGTATTTT.

The chain links TRBV30 to TRBJ1-1; no reliable D call. Germline assignment: CDR1 GTSNPN and CDR2 SVGIG (reference sequence). The CDR3 is made up of 15 amino acids. Trimming cost V 2 bases and J 0 bases, with 13 bases left between them. CDR3 in DNA: TGTGCCTGGAGTCCTAAATACCCCATGAACACTGAAGCTTTCTTT. Residues: CAWSPKYPMNTEAFF.